A single sample gave rise to the 20 T cell receptor beta chains below, sequenced in a study of Graves' ophthalmopathy and Graves' hyperthyroidism. The authors amplified TCR beta CDR3 regions, and they did so from RNA transcripts for repertoire sequencing. A first-round RT-PCR used HTBI primers, followed by a second-round multiplex PCR. TCRdb reprocessed the multiplex PCR reads with MiXCR, giving one entry per CDR3 protein. The sample yields hundreds of thousands of distinct CDR3 sequences, more than 20% seen once. The sequencing sample was made of peripheral blood. Receptors originate from a woman under 30 with stable Graves' hyperthyroidism.

This clonotype was seen ten or more times. The rearrangement joins TRBV19 to TRBJ1-1; D perhaps matches TRBD1 (5 bases). V was trimmed by 5 bases and J by 3 bases, leaving 16 bases between them. Germline CDR1 and CDR2: LNHDA and SQIVND (reference sequence). This CDR3 region has 15 residues. Here the CDR3 reads CASSFQGRTDTEAFF. In nucleotides, the CDR3 is TGTGCCAGTAGTTTCCAGGGAAGGACGGACACTGAAGCTTTCTTT.

This chain connects TRBV27 to TRBJ2-5; D ambiguous. V dropped 3 bases and J dropped 5 bases, with 10 bases sitting between them. The CDR3 is 13 amino acids. The germline CDR1 and CDR2 sequences are MNHEY and SMNVEV (reference sequence). The CDR3 bases are TGTGCCAGCAGTTTTGGTAGTGGGGAGACCCAGTACTTC. Its protein product is CASSFGSGETQYF.

Points on this clonotype: Being one base from a much bigger clone, this may be a read error. V is TRBV14 and J is TRBJ2-7, with 7 bases matching TRBD1. Germline CDR1 reads SGHDN; CDR2 reads FVKESK. Losses at the gene ends were 5 bases for V and 4 bases for J; bases not matched to a gene: 8. CDR3 length equals 14 residues. CDR3 sequence (DNA): TGTGCCAGCAGCTTCGACAGGGTGAGTTACGAGCAGTACTTC. It is translated as CASSFDRVSYEQYF.

This clonotype was detected ten times or more. The chain employs TRBV6-2 or TRBV6-3 and TRBJ1-2; a weak D match, TRBD1 (6 bases). Germline lookup yields CDR1 MNHEY and CDR2 SVGEGT. The CDR3 has 15 amino acids. The V end lost 6 bases, the J end lost 4 bases, and 18 bases lay between the germline ends. The CDR3 sequence is CASSPPGTSSYGYTF. DNA for the CDR3: TGTGCCAGCAGCCCCCCCGGGACATCCTCCTATGGCTACACCTTC.

This clonotype was counted many times. The chain joins TRBV12-3 or TRBV12-4 to TRBJ2-5; D perhaps matches TRBD1 (6 bases). The CDR3 consists of 14 residues. V shed 5 bases and J shed 3 bases, with 13 bases lying between them. The CDR3 nucleotides read TGTGCCAGCAGTAGGACAGATCCTGAAGAGACCCAGTACTTC. This sequence encodes CASSRTDPEETQYF.

This clonotype was seen many times. The chain combines TRBV28 with TRBJ2-5; D uncertain. The CDR3 is 12 residues long. Trimming took 8 bases from V and 3 from J, leaving 10 bases between them. Germline V gives CDR1 MDHEN, CDR2 SYDVKM. The CDR3 DNA is TGTGCCAGCCACGGTGGGAAAGAGACCCAGTACTTC. As protein: CASHGGKETQYF.

The table lists this clonotype with many counts. The V gene is TRBV27, the J gene TRBJ2-7; TRBD1 aligns across 10 bases. The CDR3 spans 15 residues. CDR1 is MNHEY and CDR2 is SMNVEV in the germline V gene (reference sequence). With 4 bases clipped from V and 2 bases from J, the junction kept 5 bases outside the gene matches. CDR3 bases: TGTGCCAGCAGTTCCCGGGACAGGGGTACCTACGAGCAGTACTTC. Its translation: CASSSRDRGTYEQYF.

The chain recombines TRBV12-3 or TRBV12-4 with TRBJ2-2, with 10 bases that match TRBD2. Trimming at V came to 4 bases and at J to 8 bases, leaving 4 bases not matched to a gene. The CDR3 length is 14 residues. The CDR3 nucleotides are TGTGCCAGCAGTTCCCCGACTAGCGGGGGGGAGCTGTTTTTT. Its translation: CASSSPTSGGELFF.

The gene calls are TRBV12-3 or TRBV12-4 and TRBJ2-7, with 8 bases fitting TRBD1. The V segment lost 5 bases and the J segment 4 bases; nucleotides outside the gene matches: 13. CDR3 length: 16 residues. CDR3 bases: TGTGCCAGCAGTCCCAGCAGGAACAGGGGGGATTACGAGCAGTACTTC. Amino acids: CASSPSRNRGDYEQYF.

This clonotype was observed at least ten times. The chain uses TRBV6-2 or TRBV6-3 and TRBJ2-7; D might be TRBD2 (5 bases). With 2 bases removed from V and 3 bases from J, the gap between germline ends came to 14 bases. Germline CDR1 is MNHEY and CDR2 is SVGEGT. There are 15 residues in the CDR3. CDR3: CASSYATGSRYEQYF. The CDR3 DNA follows: TGTGCCAGCAGTTACGCCACGGGATCCCGCTACGAGCAGTACTTC.

The chain links TRBV3-1 to TRBJ1-5; the match to TRBD1 covers 7 bases. Trimming removed 8 bases from V and 2 bases from J; junction bases left unmatched: 6. This CDR3 is 14 amino acids long. In germline, CDR1 is LGHDT, CDR2 YNNKEL (reference sequence). CDR3: CASQGEGGNQPQHF. For the CDR3, the DNA is TGTGCCAGCCAGGGGGAGGGTGGCAATCAGCCCCAGCATTTT. Together with reference TRBV3-1 and TRBJ1-5, the CDR3 gives the full variable domain: DTAVSQTPKYLVTQMGNDKSIKCEQNLGHDTMYWYKQDSKKFLKIMFSYNNKELIINETVPNRFSPKSPDKAHLNLHINSLELGDSAVYFCASQGEGGNQPQHFGDGTRLSIL.

Many counts were recorded for this clonotype. This chain uses TRBV19 with TRBJ2-2, with 8 bases matching TRBD2. The CDR3 has 16 residues. Germline V gene lookup returns CDR1 LNHDA and CDR2 SQIVND (reference sequence). Trimming at V came to 2 bases and at J to 5 bases, leaving 7 bases not matched to a gene. The CDR3 DNA follows: TGTGCCAGTAGTATACGGGGGGGCTTGGAAACCGGGGAGCTGTTTTTT. Translated: CASSIRGGLETGELFF.

In regard to this clonotype: Compared with germline, one end of the junction differs, possibly owing to a read error. J is TRBJ2-5 and V is TRBV18; D gene unclear. The CDR3 runs 14 residues. CDR1 is KGHSH, CDR2 LQKENI, per germline. The CDR3 region is CAISRDQIKRTQYF. The CDR3 nucleotides read TGTGCCATCTCACGCGACCAAATCAAAAGGACCCAGTACTTC.

This clonotype showed up many times. The chain is built from TRBV2 and TRBJ1-1; 7 bases agree with TRBD1. With 3 bases clipped from V and 11 bases from J, the junction kept 6 bases outside the gene matches. The CDR3 is 12 residues long. The germline gives CDR1 SNHLY, CDR2 FYNNEI. The CDR3, as DNA: TGTGCCAGCAGTGAGCCCACAGGGGATGCTTTCTTT. Protein product: CASSEPTGDAFF. Filled out from reference TRBV2 and TRBJ1-1, the complete variable domain reads EPEVTQTPSHQVTQMGQEVILRCVPISNHLYFYWYRQILGQKVEFLVSFYNNEISEKSEIFDDQFSVERPDGSNFTLKIRSTKLEDSAMYFCASSEPTGDAFFGQGTRLTVV.

This clonotype was recorded at least ten times. The chain employs TRBV20-1 and TRBJ2-5; the D gene is possibly TRBD1 (5 bases). This CDR3 is built from 14 residues. Germline assignment: CDR1 DFQATT and CDR2 SNEGSKA (reference sequence). The ends were cut back, 0 bases at V and 1 base at J, with 9 bases in the middle. For the CDR3, the DNA is TGCAGTGCTAGAGATGGCAGGGTCCAAGAGACCCAGTACTTC. Protein sequence: CSARDGRVQETQYF.

The chain has TRBV20-1 and TRBJ1-1, with 7 nucleotides matching TRBD1. The V and J ends lost 4 bases and 6 bases, in that order; junction bases with no gene match: 11. CDR1 is DFQATT, CDR2 SNEGSKA, per germline (reference sequence). The CDR3 has 14 amino acids. DNA for the CDR3: TGCAGTGCTACTCCCCCAGGGGGTAACCCTGAAGCTTTCTTT. Protein product: CSATPPGGNPEAFF.

This clonotype was found many times. The chain joins TRBV28 to TRBJ2-2, with 7 positions matching TRBD1. V shed 5 bases, J shed 4 bases, and the junction held 10 bases outside the gene matches. Germline assignment: CDR1 MDHEN and CDR2 SYDVKM. CDR3 length: 16 amino acids. The CDR3 spells CASSQGGGRITGELFF. CDR3 coding DNA: TGTGCCAGCAGTCAAGGGGGCGGACGTATCACCGGGGAGCTGTTTTTT.

This clonotype showed up just a few times. The V call is TRBV20-1, the J call TRBJ2-2; D uncertain. CDR1 is DFQATT, CDR2 SNEGSKA, per germline (reference sequence). The CDR3 contains 13 residues. The V end was cut by 2 bases, the J end by 3 bases, with 7 bases between. DNA for the CDR3: TGCAGTGCTAGACACAGCCACACCGGGGAGCTGTTTTTT. As protein: CSARHSHTGELFF.

This clonotype was seen at least ten times. The chain combines TRBV30 with TRBJ1-3; D unresolved. The germline V gene has CDR1 GTSNPN and CDR2 SVGIG (reference sequence). V shed 7 bases and J shed 4 bases, with 11 bases lying between them. This CDR3 is built from 12 residues. CDR3 region: CASDGGGNTIYF. For the CDR3, the DNA is TGTGCCTCCGATGGTGGAGGAAACACCATATATTTT.

Note on this clonotype: Compared with germline, one end of the junction differs, possibly owing to a read error. The V gene is TRBV6-5, the J gene TRBJ1-1; D uncertain. Germline V gives CDR1 MNHEY, CDR2 SVGAGI. CDR3 length equals 14 residues. CDR3 protein: CASSYSGRSSEAFF. The CDR3 DNA reads TGCGCCAGCAGTTACTCAGGTAGATCTTCTGAAGCTTTCTTT.